Presented here are 8 T cell receptor beta chains from one specimen sequenced in a study of cytomegalovirus exposure and HLA in healthy donors. The primer mix had 60 Vbeta and 13 Jbeta primers. Some clones are missing from TCRdb's copy, which holds only in-frame ones; the method was immunoSEQ multiplex PCR. The repertoire holds 150,000 or so clones, with about 75% as singletons. The specimen was PBMCs. The receptors come from a female donor in good health and CMV-seronegative.

The rearrangement links TRBV6-5 to TRBJ1-2, with D tentatively TRBD1 (5 bases). V dropped 3 bases and J dropped 8 bases, with 13 bases sitting between them. CDR3 length equals 13 residues. Germline lookup yields CDR1 MNHEY and CDR2 SVGAGI. CDR3 sequence (DNA): TGTGCCAGCAGTTATGAGCAGGGAAGGGGCTACACCTTC. Protein product: CASSYEQGRGYTF.

The chain combines TRBV6-5 with TRBJ2-7; 10 bases fit TRBD2. The CDR3 sequence is 14 residues long. Germline-derived CDR1 and CDR2 are MNHEY and SVGAGI. Trimming removed 4 bases from V and 7 bases from J; junction bases left unmatched: 7. CDR3 bases: TGTGCCAGCAGTTCCCCTAGCGGGAGAGGTGAGCAGTACTTC. This translates into CASSSPSGRGEQYF.

The J gene is TRBJ1-1, the V gene TRBV6-5; D uncertain. V gave up 5 bases and J gave up 1 base, with 8 bases separating them. This CDR3 comprises 13 residues. CDR1 is MNHEY, CDR2 SVGAGI, per germline. CDR3 in DNA: TGTGCCAGCAGTCCCCAGTGGAACACTGAAGCTTTCTTT. Protein: CASSPQWNTEAFF.

J is TRBJ1-1 and V is TRBV27, with 7 bases that match TRBD1. The germline gives CDR1 MNHEY, CDR2 SMNVEV (reference sequence). After removal of 3 bases from V and 2 bases from J, the junction contained 6 bases not matched to a gene. The CDR3 spans 15 residues. CDR3 protein: CASSLATGVNTEAFF. In nucleotides, the CDR3 is TGTGCCAGCAGTTTGGCTACAGGGGTCAACACTGAAGCTTTCTTT.

The genes are TRBV9 and TRBJ1-1, with D perhaps matching TRBD1 (6 bases). CDR1 is SGDLS, CDR2 YYNGEE, per germline. This CDR3 is built from 13 residues. V was pared by 4 bases and J by 5 bases, with 12 bases between. CDR3 coding DNA: TGTGCCAGCAGCCCCGGGAGGGGGACTGAAGCTTTCTTT. It specifies CASSPGRGTEAFF.

The J gene is TRBJ2-7, the V gene TRBV5-1, with a possible D match to TRBD1 (7 bases). This CDR3 has 14 residues. Trimming removed 4 bases at V and 3 bases at J, with 14 bases between. Germline V gene data show CDR1 as SGHRS and CDR2 as YFSETQ. CDR3 coding DNA: TGCGCCAGCAGCAAAGGGAGGACAGGCTACGAGCAGTACTTC. The encoded protein is CASSKGRTGYEQYF.

This clone was seen just once. The chain employs TRBV18 and TRBJ1-2; D ambiguous. Germline CDR1 KGHSH, CDR2 LQKENI. Trimming stripped 5 bases from V and 0 bases from J, with 16 bases between. The CDR3 is made up of 16 amino acids. The CDR3 coding sequence is TGTGCCAGCTCAACAACCGGAGGATCCGCTAACTATGGCTACACCTTC. It is translated as CASSTTGGSANYGYTF.

The rearrangement joins TRBV10-2 to TRBJ1-1; 7 nucleotides align to TRBD1. CDR3 length: 14 amino acids. Per the germline V gene, CDR1 is WSHSY and CDR2 is SAAADI. V shed 1 base and J 6 bases; nucleotides not matched to a gene: 5. The CDR3 loop reads CASSELQGRAEAFF. The CDR3, as DNA: TGCGCCAGCAGTGAGTTACAGGGGAGAGCTGAAGCTTTCTTT.